This T cell receptor (beta chain) stems from a study of sequential checkpoint blockade in melanoma. Study summary: Patients were randomized 1:1 to nivolumab-then-ipilimumab or ipilimumab-then-nivolumab first-line. Maintenance nivolumab came after either treatment sequence.

Treatment described: randomized to nivolumab then ipilimumab (arm A) or the reverse (arm B). DNA-damaging chemotherapy had not been given to any patient beforehand. PBMC sorting kept live CD3+CD8+ cells without CD19 or CD56. Assay: immunoSEQ multiplex PCR; the TCRdb copy retains only in-frame clones and omits some. This sample has roughly 31,000 clones, with approximately 86% found just once. The trim removed 4 bases at V and 2 bases at J, leaving 1 base unmatched. The CDR3 is 14 amino acids. Germline values: CDR1 MNHEY, CDR2 SVGAGI. The chain couples TRBV6-5 to TRBJ2-7, with 11 bases fitting TRBD1. This material consisted of CD8+ T cells sorted from blood (inferred from file names), taken from a patient given nivolumab and ipilimumab in sequence. The TCR originated in a human donor with melanoma. The CDR3 DNA reads TGTGCCAGCAGTTTGGGACAGGGGGCCTACGAGCAGTACTTC. Residues: CASSLGQGAYEQYF.